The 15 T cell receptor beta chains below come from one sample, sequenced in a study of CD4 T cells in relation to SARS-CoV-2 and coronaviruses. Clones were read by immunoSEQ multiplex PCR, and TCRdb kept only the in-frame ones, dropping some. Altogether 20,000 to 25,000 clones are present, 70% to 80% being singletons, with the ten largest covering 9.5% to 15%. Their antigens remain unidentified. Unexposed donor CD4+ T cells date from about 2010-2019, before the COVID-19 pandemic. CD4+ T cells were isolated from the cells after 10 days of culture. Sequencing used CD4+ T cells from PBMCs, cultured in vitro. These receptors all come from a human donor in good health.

The CDR3 sequence is CASRSWDTEAFF. For the CDR3, the DNA is TGTGCCAGTAGGTCTTGGGACACTGAAGCTTTCTTT. V gene TRBV19 combines with J gene TRBJ1-1; no definite D call. The CDR3 contains 12 residues. Germline V CDR1 and CDR2: LNHDA, SQIVND (reference sequence). Trimming removed 6 bases at V and 3 bases at J, with 8 bases between.

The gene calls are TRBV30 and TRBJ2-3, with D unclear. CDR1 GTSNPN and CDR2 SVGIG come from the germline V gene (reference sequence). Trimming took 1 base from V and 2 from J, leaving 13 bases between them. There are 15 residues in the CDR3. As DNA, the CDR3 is TGTGCCTGGAGTGGTAGGAGTTTGATCACAGATACGCAGTATTTT. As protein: CAWSGRSLITDTQYF.

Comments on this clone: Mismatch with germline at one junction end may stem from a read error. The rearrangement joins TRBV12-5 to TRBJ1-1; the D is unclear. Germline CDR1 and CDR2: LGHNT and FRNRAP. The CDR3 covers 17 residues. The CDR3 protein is CASGLAVTSPWNAEAFF. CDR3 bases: TGTGCTAGTGGTTTGGCTGTCACGTCGCCATGGAACGCTGAAGCTTTCTTT.

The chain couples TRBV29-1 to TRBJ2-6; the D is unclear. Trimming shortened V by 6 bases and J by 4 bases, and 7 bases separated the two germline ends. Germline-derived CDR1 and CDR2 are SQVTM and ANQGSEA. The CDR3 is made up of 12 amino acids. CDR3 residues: CSVLSGANVLTF. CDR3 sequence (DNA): TGCAGCGTCCTCTCAGGGGCCAACGTCCTGACTTTC.

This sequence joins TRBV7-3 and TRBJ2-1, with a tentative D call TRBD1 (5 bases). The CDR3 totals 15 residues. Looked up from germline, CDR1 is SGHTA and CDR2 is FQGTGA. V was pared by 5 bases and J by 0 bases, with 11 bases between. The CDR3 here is CASSPRQSSYNEQFF. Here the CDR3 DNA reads TGTGCCAGCAGCCCCCGACAGAGCTCCTACAATGAGCAGTTCTTC.

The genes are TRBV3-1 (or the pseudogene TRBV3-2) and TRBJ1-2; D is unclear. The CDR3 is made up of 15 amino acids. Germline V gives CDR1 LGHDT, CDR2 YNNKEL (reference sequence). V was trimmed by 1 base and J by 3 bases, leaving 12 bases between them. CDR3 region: CASSQGHTSHYGYTF. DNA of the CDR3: TGTGCCAGCAGCCAAGGACACACGAGTCACTATGGCTACACCTTC.

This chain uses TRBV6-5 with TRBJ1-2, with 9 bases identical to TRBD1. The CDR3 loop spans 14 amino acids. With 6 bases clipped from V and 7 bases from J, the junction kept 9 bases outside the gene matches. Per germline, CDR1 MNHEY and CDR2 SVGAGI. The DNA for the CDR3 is TGTGCCAGCAGGACACAGGGGGCAATTAGTGGCTACACCTTC. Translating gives CASRTQGAISGYTF.

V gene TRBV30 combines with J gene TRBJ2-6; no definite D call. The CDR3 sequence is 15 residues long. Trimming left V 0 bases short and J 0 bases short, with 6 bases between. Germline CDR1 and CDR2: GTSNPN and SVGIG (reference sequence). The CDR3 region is CAWSVLFSGANVLTF. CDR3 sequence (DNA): TGTGCCTGGAGTGTACTGTTCTCTGGGGCCAACGTCCTGACTTTC.

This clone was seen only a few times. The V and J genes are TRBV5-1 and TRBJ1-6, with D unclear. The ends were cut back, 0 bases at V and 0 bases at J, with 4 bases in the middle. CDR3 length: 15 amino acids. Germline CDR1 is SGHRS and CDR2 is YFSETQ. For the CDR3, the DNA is TGCGCCAGCAGCTTGGCGGGCTCCTATAATTCACCCCTCCACTTT. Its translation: CASSLAGSYNSPLHF.

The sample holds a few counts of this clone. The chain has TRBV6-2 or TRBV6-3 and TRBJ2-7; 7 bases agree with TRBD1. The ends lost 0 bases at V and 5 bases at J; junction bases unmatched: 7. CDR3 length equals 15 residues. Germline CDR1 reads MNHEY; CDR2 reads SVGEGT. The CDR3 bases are TGTGCCAGCAGTTACTCAAACAGGGGTAACCACGAGCAGTACTTC. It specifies CASSYSNRGNHEQYF.

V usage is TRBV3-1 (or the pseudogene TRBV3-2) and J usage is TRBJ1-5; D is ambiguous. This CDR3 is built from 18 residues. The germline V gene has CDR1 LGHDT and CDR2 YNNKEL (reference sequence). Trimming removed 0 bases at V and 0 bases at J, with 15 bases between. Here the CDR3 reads CASSQEPLSTDSNQPQHF. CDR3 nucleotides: TGTGCCAGCAGCCAAGAGCCGTTGAGCACGGATAGCAATCAGCCCCAGCATTTT.

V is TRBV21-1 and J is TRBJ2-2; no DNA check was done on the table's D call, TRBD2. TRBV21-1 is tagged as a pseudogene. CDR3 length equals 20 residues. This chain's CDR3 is CASNPTRTSVEVWNTGELFF. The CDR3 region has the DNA TGTGCCAGTAACCCAACCAGGACTAGCGTCGAGGTCTGGAACACCGGGGAGCTGTTTTTT.

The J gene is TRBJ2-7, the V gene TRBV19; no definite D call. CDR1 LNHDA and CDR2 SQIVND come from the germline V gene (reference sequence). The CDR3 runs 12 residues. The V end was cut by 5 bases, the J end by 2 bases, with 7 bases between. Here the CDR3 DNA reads TGTGCCAGTAGTCCCTCCCCCTACGAGCAGTACTTC. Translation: CASSPSPYEQYF.

CDR3 bases: TGTGCCAGCAGCGTAGACGCTAGCGGGACTATCTACGAGCAGTACTTC. Its protein product is CASSVDASGTIYEQYF. The chain has TRBV9 and TRBJ2-7, with 9 bases lining up with TRBD2. Germline-derived CDR1 and CDR2 are SGDLS and YYNGEE. The CDR3 spans 16 residues. The J segment lost 3 bases and the V segment lost 0 bases, leaving 7 bases of the junction unmatched.

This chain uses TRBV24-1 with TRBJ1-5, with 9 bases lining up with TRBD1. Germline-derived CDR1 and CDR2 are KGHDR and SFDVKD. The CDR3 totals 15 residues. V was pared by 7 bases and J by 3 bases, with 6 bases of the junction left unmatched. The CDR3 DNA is TGTGCCACCAGACCGGGACAGGGAGACAATCAGCCCCAGCATTTT. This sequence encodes CATRPGQGDNQPQHF.